The clone carrying this T cell receptor beta chain came up a few times. The authors ran the immunoSEQ assay, v3.0, at survey level. The data were produced by immunoSEQ multiplex PCR, yet TCRdb's version contains in-frame clones alone and is incomplete. The sample shows about 35,000 clones, around three quarters of them seen only once. These data originate in a study of long-term antiretroviral therapy in people with HIV. The sequence derives from a woman aged 45-65 years with HIV. Sample: unsorted PBMCs, taken 2 years after starting antiretroviral therapy.

The CDR3 nucleotides are TGTGCCAGCAGTTCCGACCGACAGGGGTTGGGAGGCTACACCTTC. Its protein product is CASSSDRQGLGGYTF. The V call is TRBV6-6, the J call TRBJ1-2; 8 bases line up with TRBD1. This CDR3 region has 15 residues. Germline CDR1 is MNHNY and CDR2 is SVGAGI (reference sequence). Trimming removed 4 bases from V and 8 bases from J; junction bases left unmatched: 12.